This T cell receptor beta chain stems from a study of shared clonotypes between healthy human individuals. Generated by immunoSEQ multiplex PCR, the TCRdb table keeps only in-frame clones and is missing some. The top ten clones hold 0.13% of a sample with some 2,000,000 clones, about 95% of them seen once. The CDR3 spans 14 residues. Trimming took 4 bases from V and 0 from J, leaving 10 bases between them. Germline CDR1 is SGHDT and CDR2 is YYEEEE. This receptor was identified in a man younger than 35 in good health. Input material: naive CD4+ T cells sorted from blood. Noted subset: CD45RA+ positively selected. The V call is TRBV5-6, the J call TRBJ1-2; D gene uncertain. The CDR3 protein is CASSREAANYGYTF. The CDR3 DNA sequence: TGTGCCAGCAGCCGGGAGGCAGCTAACTATGGCTACACCTTC.